The clone carrying this TCR beta chain was detected only a few times. V lost 5 bases, J lost 5 bases, and 18 bases stayed unmatched. This CDR3 has 18 residues. Germline CDR1 reads MGHRA; CDR2 reads YSYEKL. Authors' processing steps: Counts of nucleated cells, estimated from reference gene primer amplification, were obtained. Libraries were prepared by immunoSEQ multiplex PCR; TCRdb keeps only in-frame clonotypes and omits some of them. V, J and clone size derive from that table, while D and trimming were established from the DNA sequence. The table lists roughly 260,000 clones, around 90% of them singletons, with around 6% in the top ten. The sample comes from a study of blood T cell repertoires in COVID-19. Background on the study: Nucleic acid was either cDNA or gDNA, and it came from T cells, B-cell-depleted T cells, or PBMCs.

Adults between about 18 and 95 years of age took part from 24 US areas. The study assigned cohorts using participant-reported clinical history. V is TRBV4-1 and J is TRBJ2-5; TRBD2 matches 9 bases. Sequencing was done on a sample of PBMCs or T cells enriched from blood (not recorded which). The clonotype was recovered from a woman in her thirties with acute COVID-19. As DNA, the CDR3 is TGCGCCAGCAGCACTCTCCCCCCACGCGGGAGGGCCGGGGAGACCCAGTACTTC. Translated: CASSTLPPRGRAGETQYF.